This entry is about one T cell receptor beta chain. This CDR3 has 15 residues. Between the trimmed V and J ends, which lost 0 bases and 8 bases, there was a span of 15 bases. Germline assignment: CDR1 SGHDT and CDR2 YYEEEE. Produced via immunoSEQ multiplex PCR; TCRdb's table is partial and in-frame only. In the table there are about 32,000 clones, around nine tenths of which are singletons. The data are from a study of OX40 agonist ivuxolimab in advanced cancers. The TCR comes from an adult with an advanced solid tumor such as melanoma, head and neck, liver or kidney cancer. The material was CD4+ or CD8+ T cells sorted from blood, obtained in a trial of the OX40 agonist ivuxolimab. The chain carries TRBV5-6 and TRBJ2-1; tentatively, D is TRBD2 (6 bases). The CDR3 protein is CASSLAWRTGDEQFF. The CDR3 DNA follows: TGTGCCAGCAGCTTGGCCTGGAGGACGGGGGATGAGCAGTTCTTC.